The T cell receptor (beta chain) described here comes from a study of beta chain features in type 1 diabetes. At the level of the study: All samples together contributed more than 90,000,000 sorted cells for examination.

On this clone: What it binds is unknown.

Study-wide points: Moderate yet significant TCRB CDR3 shortening was seen in Type 1 diabetes patients in all four CD4+ subsets.

Each of the CD4+ naive, central memory, regulatory and stem cell-like memory populations was sorted via CD45RO/CCR7/CD25/CD127/CD95/CD27. The purity of all sorted populations exceeded 95%. Trimming removed 2 bases from V and 2 bases from J, with 7 bases in between. Germline assignment: CDR1 SGHTA and CDR2 FQGTGA. CDR3 size: 14 residues. The isolated RNA, all of it, was reverse transcribed, so expressed TCRB transcripts were what got sequenced. Clones were sequenced by immunoSEQ multiplex PCR, and TCRdb holds only the in-frame ones, with some missing. In the table there are some 270,000 clones, roughly 10% of which are singletons.

The chain employs TRBV7-3 and TRBJ1-3; no reliable D call. The sequenced sample was naive CD4+ T cells from blood. This clonotype was obtained from a man aged 30-40 years with type 1 diabetes. In nucleotides, the CDR3 is TGTGCCAGCAGCTTAGGAGGTACTGGAAACACCATATATTTT. This translates into CASSLGGTGNTIYF.